The 16 T cell receptor beta chains listed next were all sequenced from one sample in a study of blood T cell repertoires in COVID-19. Generated by immunoSEQ multiplex PCR, the TCRdb table keeps only in-frame clones and is missing some. Found here are about 230,000 clones, 88% of them singletons; the top ten hold over 2%. The sequenced sample was PBMCs or T cells enriched from blood (not recorded which). The receptors originated from a woman aged 35 to 49 with acute COVID-19.

The chain combines TRBV30 with TRBJ2-7; 8 nucleotides line up with TRBD1. The CDR3 has 15 residues. J gave up 6 bases and V 0 bases, and 10 bases lay outside the gene matches. Germline CDR1 and CDR2: GTSNPN and SVGIG (reference sequence). The CDR3 loop is CAWSVRRTGLAEQYF. DNA for the CDR3: TGTGCCTGGAGTGTACGGAGGACAGGGTTAGCCGAGCAGTACTTC. Based on the CDR3 plus reference TRBV30 and TRBJ2-7, the full variable domain is SQTIHQWPATLVQPVGSPLSLECTVEGTSNPNLYWYRQAAGRGLQLLFYSVGIGQISSEVPQNLSASRPQDRQFILSSKKLLLSDSGFYLCAWSVRRTGLAEQYFGPGTRLTVT.

The chain carries TRBV10-3 and TRBJ2-1, with TRBD1 matching over 7 bases. Germline V gene lookup returns CDR1 ENHRY and CDR2 SYGVKD. Trimming at V came to 5 bases and at J to 10 bases, leaving 14 bases not matched to a gene. The CDR3 totals 15 residues. DNA of the CDR3: TGTGCCATCAGTTCGACAGGGATTGGACAGCAAGAGCAGTTCTTC. This encodes CAISSTGIGQQEQFF.

J is TRBJ1-1 and V is TRBV20-1, with D perhaps TRBD1 (5 bases). The V gene lost 3 bases and the J gene lost 5 bases, with 13 bases spanning the gap. There are 13 residues in the CDR3. The V gene's germline CDR1 is DFQATT and CDR2 SNEGSKA (reference sequence). This chain's CDR3 is CSASEGLRTEAFF. As DNA, the CDR3 is TGCAGTGCTAGTGAGGGACTGCGAACTGAAGCTTTCTTT.

This chain links TRBV5-6 with TRBJ1-6; D unclear. V gave up 1 base and J gave up 10 bases, with 12 bases separating them. The germline V gene has CDR1 SGHDT and CDR2 YYEEEE. CDR3 size: 14 residues. The CDR3 here is CASSLYTGGSPLHF. The CDR3 nucleotides read TGTGCCAGCAGCTTGTACACCGGAGGCTCACCCCTCCACTTT.

The J gene is TRBJ1-2, the V gene TRBV6-2 or TRBV6-3; no reliable D call. Germline V gene data show CDR1 as MNHEY and CDR2 as SVGEGT. The CDR3 is 13 amino acids. Trimming removed 5 bases at V and 2 bases at J, with 9 bases between. The CDR3 DNA is TGTGCCAGCAGTCCAGTCCAAAACTATGGCTACACCTTC. Translating it yields CASSPVQNYGYTF.

The V and J genes are TRBV3-1 (or the pseudogene TRBV3-2) and TRBJ2-1; no reliable D call. CDR1 and CDR2 from the germline V gene are LGHDT and YNNKEL (reference sequence). CDR3 size: 15 residues. V was pared by 7 bases and J by 0 bases, with 13 bases between. The CDR3 reads CASTPSGSSYNEQFF. CDR3 nucleotide sequence: TGTGCCAGCACCCCATCCGGTAGCTCCTACAATGAGCAGTTCTTC.

The V gene is TRBV5-4, the J gene TRBJ2-6, with TRBD2 matching over 8 bases. The V segment lost 4 bases and the J segment 4 bases; nucleotides outside the gene matches: 13. CDR1 SGHNT and CDR2 YYREEE come from the germline V gene (reference sequence). There are 18 residues in the CDR3. CDR3 DNA: TGTGCCAGCAGCCCGGTACGGGGGGGGGAAGGCGGGGCCAACGTCCTGACTTTC. Its translation is CASSPVRGGEGGANVLTF.

The genes are TRBV24-1 and TRBJ2-7; 13 bases agree with TRBD2. The CDR3 consists of 17 residues. CDR1 KGHDR and CDR2 SFDVKD come from the germline V gene. J gave up 6 bases and V 3 bases, and 10 bases lay outside the gene matches. CDR3 sequence: CATSDPSTSGRAVEQYV. The CDR3 DNA reads as TGTGCCACCAGTGATCCGAGTACTAGCGGGAGGGCGGTCGAGCAGTACGTC.

The J gene is TRBJ1-6, the V gene TRBV19; D call uncertain. The V gene lost 5 bases and the J gene lost 0 bases, with 11 bases spanning the gap. The length of the CDR3 is 16 residues. Germline CDR1 and CDR2: LNHDA and SQIVND (reference sequence). The DNA of the CDR3 is TGTGCCAGTAGTCCCCAACAGAGCTCCTATAATTCACCCCTCCACTTT. This translates into CASSPQQSSYNSPLHF.

A remark on this clone: Distinct nucleotide sequences in the sample also encode this CDR3. The V gene is TRBV5-4, the J gene TRBJ2-2; 10 bases line up with TRBD2. Germline loops: CDR1 SGHNT, CDR2 YYREEE (reference sequence). The junction had 3 bases not matched to a gene; V was cut back by 3 bases and J by 1 base. This CDR3 is built from 16 residues. The CDR3 DNA reads TGTGCCAGCAGCTCACGACTAGCGGGGAACACCGGGGAGCTGTTTTTT. It is translated as CASSSRLAGNTGELFF. The complete variable domain, with remaining parts taken from reference TRBV5-4 and TRBJ2-2, reads ETGVTQSPTHLIKTRGQQVTLRCSSQSGHNTVSWYQQALGQGPQFIFQYYREEENGRGNFPPRFSGLQFPNYSSELNVNALELDDSALYLCASSSRLAGNTGELFFGEGSRLTVL.

With regard to this clone: An end of the junction differs from the germline gene, which may be a read error. This chain uses TRBV7-7 with TRBJ1-4; D is undetermined. The CDR3 totals 14 residues. CDR1 is SSHAT and CDR2 is FNYEAQ in the germline V gene (reference sequence). As DNA, the CDR3 is TGTGCTAGCAGCTCGGGTGCAACTAATGAAAAACTGTTTTTT. Its translation is CASSSGATNEKLFF.

V is TRBV3-1 (or the pseudogene TRBV3-2) and J is TRBJ2-5; D is possibly TRBD2 (6 bases). V lost 4 bases to trimming and J lost 4 bases, with 13 bases between them. CDR1 is LGHDT and CDR2 is YNNKEL in the germline V gene (reference sequence). The CDR3 contains 14 residues. The DNA of the CDR3 is TGTGCCAGCAGCCTGAGGACTATGGGAGAGACCCAGTACTTC. Translation: CASSLRTMGETQYF.

This sequence joins TRBV9 and TRBJ2-1, with 9 bases fitting TRBD1. V was pared by 4 bases and J by 2 bases, with 4 bases of the junction left unmatched. Germline values: CDR1 SGDLS, CDR2 YYNGEE. This CDR3 is 15 amino acids long. This CDR3 reads CASSPGTGTYNEQFF. CDR3 sequence (DNA): TGTGCCAGCAGCCCCGGGACAGGGACCTACAATGAGCAGTTCTTC.

The genes are TRBV6-5 and TRBJ1-2; TRBD1 might be the D (5 bases). V lost 4 bases and J 2 bases, leaving 11 bases between the germline ends. CDR1 is MNHEY, CDR2 SVGAGI, per germline. CDR3 length: 14 residues. The CDR3 region is CASSSTGGNYGYTF. In DNA, the CDR3 is TGTGCCAGCAGTTCTACAGGAGGGAACTATGGCTACACCTTC.

This clone was detected once. The chain carries TRBV6-6 and TRBJ2-1; D is ambiguous. Germline V lookup: CDR1 MNHNY, CDR2 SVGAGI (reference sequence). Trimming stripped 2 bases from V and 8 bases from J, with 16 bases between. This CDR3 comprises 15 residues. The CDR3 loop reads CASSYRSPGYHEQFF. The CDR3 DNA sequence: TGTGCCAGCAGTTACAGATCCCCCGGGTACCATGAGCAGTTCTTC.

The chain couples TRBV18 to TRBJ1-2, with 8 nucleotides matching TRBD1. The CDR3 extends over 14 amino acids. The germline gives CDR1 KGHSH, CDR2 LQKENI. V lost 0 bases to trimming and J lost 8 bases; unmatched junction nucleotides: 5. This chain's CDR3 is CASSPPDRVSGYTF. In DNA, the CDR3 is TGTGCCAGCTCACCACCGGACAGGGTTTCGGGCTACACCTTC.